This is a list of T cell receptor beta chains from one sample in a study of T cells in Graves' hyperthyroidism and ophthalmopathy. TCRdb analysed the multiplex PCR reads with MiXCR anew, one entry per CDR3 protein. The sample has hundreds of thousands of distinct CDR3 sequences; under 25% are singletons. Sequenced: blood. The receptors derive from a man aged 25-40 years with Graves' ophthalmopathy. CDR3s include the opening cysteine and the closing phenylalanine or tryptophan. The D gene is left open where the match is weak. Some rows have no size entry. The others give once, few or many, or a class for an expanded clone.

.	.	TRBJ2-7	TRBV28	TGTGCCAGCAGTTCCCGACAGCCCTACGAGCAGTACTTC	CASSSRQPYEQYF
few	.	TRBJ2-7	TRBV4-1	TGCGCCAGCAGCCAAGAGCCCCCCCCCTCCTCCTACGAGCAGTACTTC	CASSQEPPPSSYEQYF
.	.	TRBJ1-4	TRBV7-6	TGTGCCAGCAGCTTAGTAATCGGATCAGCTAATGAAAAACTGTTTTTT	CASSLVIGSANEKLFF
many	TRBD2	TRBJ2-7	TRBV28	TGTGCCAGCAGCCAAAGGACTAGCGGGTCCTACGAGCAGTACTTC	CASSQRTSGSYEQYF
many	.	TRBJ2-7	TRBV20-1	TGCAGTGCTAGAGATCGTTATGAGCGCGAGCAGTACTTC	CSARDRYEREQYF
.	TRBD2	TRBJ2-1	TRBV7-2	TGTGCCAGCAGCCCCGTGGTAGCGGGAGGGGGAGGTGAGCAGTTCTTC	CASSPVVAGGGGEQFF
.	.	TRBJ2-6	TRBV9	TGTGCCAGCACGGTTGGTGGGGCCAACGTCCTGACTTTC	CASTVGGANVLTF
many	.	TRBJ2-5	TRBV12-3/TRBV12-4	TGTGCCAGCAGCTTAGGACGAGGAGAGACCCAGTACTTC	CASSLGRGETQYF
.	TRBD2	TRBJ2-5	TRBV5-1	TGCGCCAGCAAACCCATACTAGCGGGAGTCGGGTACCAAGAGACCCAGTACTTC	CASKPILAGVGYQETQYF
few	TRBD2	TRBJ2-3	TRBV24-1	TGTGCCACCAGCTTCCCGGGACTAGCGGGACACACAGATACGCAGTATTTT	CATSFPGLAGHTDTQYF
few	TRBD2	TRBJ2-7	TRBV30	TGTGCGGGCGGGAGTATCTACGAGCAGTACTTC	CAGGSIYEQYF
.	.	TRBJ1-2	TRBV10-3	TGTGCCATCAGTGAGCGAAACTCTGATAACTATGGCTACACCTTC	CAISERNSDNYGYTF
.	TRBD1	TRBJ2-7	TRBV4-2	TGTGCCAGCAGCCAAATACAGGGGTCCTACGAGCAGTACTTC	CASSQIQGSYEQYF
many	.	TRBJ2-5	TRBV2	TGTGCCAGCAGGGGGGATGGAGGAGAGACCCAGTACTTC	CASRGDGGETQYF
.	TRBD2	TRBJ2-7	TRBV6-9	TGTGCCAGCAGCTACCGGACTAGCGGCAACGAGCAGTACTTC	CASSYRTSGNEQYF
many	.	TRBJ2-7	TRBV27	TGTGCCAGCAGTTTCCGGCAGGGAATGTCGTCCTACGAGCAGTACTTC	CASSFRQGMSSYEQYF
.	.	TRBJ2-7	TRBV12-3/TRBV12-4	TGTGCCAGCAGTTTAGCTTTTATTCCCGACGAGCAGTACTTC	CASSLAFIPDEQYF
many	TRBD1	TRBJ2-1	TRBV20-1	TGCAGTGCTCTAAAGACAGGGTTCACCTCCTACAATGAGCAGTTCTTC	CSALKTGFTSYNEQFF
.	.	TRBJ1-5	TRBV27	TGTGCCAGCAGTTTATTATCAGGGGTTCGCAATCAGCCCCAGCATTTT	CASSLLSGVRNQPQHF
.	.	TRBJ1-2	TRBV5-8	TGTGCCAGCAGCTTGGCCCCTCAGAGGCTCTATGGCTACACCTTC	CASSLAPQRLYGYTF
.	TRBD2	TRBJ2-7	TRBV7-2	TGTGCCAGCAGCTTAGCTTATCGGACTGGCGGGAGGTTCTACGAGCAGTACTTC	CASSLAYRTGGRFYEQYF
many	TRBD2	TRBJ2-1	TRBV11-2	TGTGCCAGCAGCTTAGGGGTTAGCGGGATGGTTCTCAATGAGCAGTTCTTC	CASSLGVSGMVLNEQFF
few	.	TRBJ2-7	TRBV5-1	TGCGCCAGCAGCTTGGATGCGGGACGAGACGAGCAGTACTTC	CASSLDAGRDEQYF
few	.	TRBJ2-2	TRBV24-1	TGTGCCACCAGTGATCACAGGGCACCGAACACCGGGGAGCTGTTTTTT	CATSDHRAPNTGELFF
few	TRBD1	TRBJ2-7	TRBV7-9	TGTGCCAGCAGCGATGACAGGGGAGTCCACGAGCAGTACTTC	CASSDDRGVHEQYF
.	TRBD1	TRBJ2-7	TRBV28	TGTGCCAGCAGTGATTCCCGGGGGACAGGAACCTACGAGCAGTACTTC	CASSDSRGTGTYEQYF
once	TRBD2	TRBJ2-3	TRBV5-4	TGTGCCAGCAGCTTAGGACTAGCGGGAGGGCCCGAAGATACGCAGTATTTT	CASSLGLAGGPEDTQYF
.	.	TRBJ2-1	TRBV14	TGTGCCAGCAGCCAAGCGCATGAGCAGTTCTTC	CASSQAHEQFF
.	TRBD2	TRBJ2-7	TRBV6-1	TGTGCCAGCCTCGTTAGCGGGAGGGCCTTGTACGAGCAGTACTTC	CASLVSGRALYEQYF
many	TRBD2	TRBJ2-1	TRBV5-1	TGCGCCAGCAGCCCTCGGACTAGTCTCAGCTACAATGAGCAGTTCTTC	CASSPRTSLSYNEQFF
.	TRBD1	TRBJ2-7	TRBV6-2/TRBV6-3	TGTGCCAGCAGGGACAGGGAGCACGAGCAGTACTTC	CASRDREHEQYF
.	.	TRBJ2-5	TRBV29-1	TGCAGCGTCGGTCAGCGACAAGAGACCCAGTACTTC	CSVGQRQETQYF